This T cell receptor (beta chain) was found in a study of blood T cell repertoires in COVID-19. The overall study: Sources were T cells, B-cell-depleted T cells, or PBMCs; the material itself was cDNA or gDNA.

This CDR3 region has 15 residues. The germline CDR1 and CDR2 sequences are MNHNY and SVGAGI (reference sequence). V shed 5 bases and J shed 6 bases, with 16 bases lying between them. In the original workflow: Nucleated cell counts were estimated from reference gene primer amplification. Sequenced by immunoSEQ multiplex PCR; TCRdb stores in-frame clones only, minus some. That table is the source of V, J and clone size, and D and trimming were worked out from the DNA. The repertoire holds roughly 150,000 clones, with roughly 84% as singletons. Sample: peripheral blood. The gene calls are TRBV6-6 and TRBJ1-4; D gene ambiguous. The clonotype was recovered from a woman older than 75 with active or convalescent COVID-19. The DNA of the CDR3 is TGTGCCAGCAGTGGCATGACCCCCGGGGATGAAAAACTGTTTTTT. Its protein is CASSGMTPGDEKLFF.